These T cell receptor beta chains were read from a single sample in a study of T cells in Graves' hyperthyroidism and ophthalmopathy. A single record per CDR3 protein comes from TCRdb applying MiXCR to the multiplex PCR reads. The table has about 640,000 distinct CDR3 sequences, less than 25% seen once. The sample taken for sequencing was blood. The receptor set was obtained from a man younger than 45 with Graves' ophthalmopathy. Each CDR3 is given with its conserved first and last residue. The order of the fields is D gene, clone size, J gene, V gene, CDR3 protein, CDR3 DNA. A D gene is named only where the DNA matches it firmly. A clone size is listed for some rows: how often the clone was seen (once, few, many), or a class if it is expanded.

>TRBD1|many|TRBJ2-5|TRBV7-9
CASSSLEGQGWETQYF
TGTGCCAGCAGCTCCCTTGAGGGACAGGGATGGGAGACCCAGTACTTC
>-|-|TRBJ2-1|TRBV20-1
CSARQEGRDNEQFF
TGCAGTGCTAGACAGGAGGGCCGCGACAATGAGCAGTTCTTC
>TRBD2|-|TRBJ2-3|TRBV20-1
CSALGPTGGRDTQYF
TGCAGTGCTCTAGGCCCAACGGGCGGGAGGGATACGCAGTATTTT
>-|many|TRBJ2-1|TRBV7-3
CASSLGGRYDEQFF
TGTGCCAGCAGCCTAGGGGGGCGGTACGATGAGCAGTTCTTC
>-|-|TRBJ1-2|TRBV9
CASSGDGYTF
TGTGCCAGCAGTGGGGATGGCTACACCTTC
>TRBD1|few|TRBJ1-2|TRBV7-9
CASSPGGTGVGYTF
TGCGCCAGCTCCCCGGGAGGGACAGGGGTCGGCTACACCTTC
>-|-|TRBJ1-4|TRBV11-2
CASSLITGNREKLFF
TGTGCCAGCAGCTTAATTACGGGGAATCGGGAAAAACTGTTTTTT
>-|many|TRBJ2-6|TRBV12-3/TRBV12-4
CASSLVGSGANVLTF
TGTGCCAGCAGTTTAGTCGGCTCTGGGGCCAACGTCCTGACTTTC
>-|-|TRBJ2-3|TRBV7-9
CASSLVYTRASTDTQYF
TGTGCCAGCAGCTTAGTTTACACACGGGCTAGCACAGATACGCAGTATTTT
>-|-|TRBJ2-1|TRBV2
CASSEGITPPDSYNEQFF
TGTGCCAGCAGTGAAGGGATAACCCCCCCGGACTCCTACAATGAGCAGTTCTTC
>-|many|TRBJ1-5|TRBV28
CASSPSGSSNQPQHF
TGTGCCAGCAGTCCGTCCGGGAGTTCCAATCAGCCCCAGCATTTT
>-|-|TRBJ2-7|TRBV6-1
CASREPLVRDGDYEQYF
TGTGCCAGCAGAGAACCCTTAGTCCGGGACGGGGACTACGAGCAGTACTTC
>-|once|TRBJ2-3|TRBV20-1
CSAPLWTDTQYF
TGCAGTGCTCCGCTTTGGACAGATACGCAGTATTTT
>TRBD1|once|TRBJ1-2|TRBV19
CASSTTWGQNYGYTF
TGTGCCAGTAGTACCACATGGGGACAGAACTATGGCTACACCTTC
>-|many|TRBJ2-1|TRBV18
CASSASIGEQFF
TGTGCCAGCTCAGCCTCTATCGGTGAGCAGTTCTTC
>TRBD1|-|TRBJ2-5|TRBV7-9
CASSSTGLDETQYF
TGTGCCAGCAGCTCGACAGGGTTGGACGAGACCCAGTACTTC
>-|-|TRBJ1-3|TRBV6-2/TRBV6-3
CASSYPSSGNTIYF
TGTGCCAGCAGTTACCCGAGCTCTGGAAACACCATATATTTT
>TRBD2|few|TRBJ2-1|TRBV20-1
CSARDTSGIAPYNEQFF
TGCAGTGCTAGAGATACTAGCGGGATCGCCCCCTACAATGAGCAGTTCTTC
>TRBD2|few|TRBJ2-2|TRBV4-3
CASSQEGVAGGPSGELFF
TGCGCCAGCAGCCAAGAAGGTGTGGCGGGAGGGCCATCCGGGGAGCTGTTTTTT
>TRBD1|-|TRBJ1-1|TRBV20-1
CSAPLQGVGTEAFF
TGCAGTGCTCCTCTCCAGGGGGTGGGCACTGAAGCTTTCTTT
>-|few|TRBJ1-4|TRBV11-2
CASSSAGDWAKLFF
TGTGCCAGCAGCTCTGCAGGGGATTGGGCAAAACTGTTTTTT
>TRBD1|many|TRBJ2-1|TRBV19
CASRQRDRNYNEQFF
TGTGCCAGTAGGCAACGGGACAGGAACTACAATGAGCAGTTCTTC
>TRBD2|-|TRBJ2-7|TRBV28
CASSLSPTTSGGGYEQYF
TGTGCCAGCAGTTTATCTCCGACGACTAGCGGAGGGGGCTACGAGCAGTACTTC
>-|many|TRBJ2-7|TRBV2
CASRGLGDISSYEQYF
TGTGCCAGCAGAGGCCTGGGGGACATCAGCTCCTACGAGCAGTACTTC
>-|-|TRBJ2-5|TRBV28
CASGGSQETQYF
TGTGCCAGTGGGGGTTCCCAAGAGACCCAGTACTTC
>TRBD2|few|TRBJ2-1|TRBV20-1
CSARAGLAGPSSYNEQFF
TGCAGTGCTAGAGCTGGACTAGCGGGACCGAGCTCCTACAATGAGCAGTTCTTC
>-|few|TRBJ2-1|TRBV6-1
CASRPPGTNEQFF
TGTGCCAGCAGACCCCCAGGGACCAATGAGCAGTTCTTC
>TRBD1|few|TRBJ2-2|TRBV6-1
CASHPSRGPTGELFF
TGTGCCAGCCACCCGAGCAGGGGGCCCACCGGGGAGCTGTTTTTT
>-|few|TRBJ2-3|TRBV28
CASRSGGDTQYF
TGTGCCAGCAGGTCCGGTGGAGATACGCAGTATTTT
>-|many|TRBJ1-2|TRBV7-2
CASFHPREPSYGYTF
TGTGCCAGCTTCCACCCGAGGGAACCAAGCTATGGCTACACCTTC
>-|many|TRBJ2-7|TRBV6-2/TRBV6-3
CASANSYEQYF
TGTGCCAGCGCCAACTCCTACGAGCAGTACTTC
>-|many|TRBJ2-7|TRBV11-3
CASSLYAGPYEQYF
TGTGCCAGCAGCTTATATGCGGGACCCTACGAGCAGTACTTC
>TRBD2|-|TRBJ2-1|TRBV20-1
CSAHSGSWKINEQFF
TGCAGTGCCCACAGCGGGAGTTGGAAAATCAATGAGCAGTTCTTC
>-|few|TRBJ2-6|TRBV20-1
CSASQGSSGANVLTF
TGCAGTGCTAGTCAGGGGAGCTCTGGGGCCAACGTCCTGACTTTC
>TRBD2|few|TRBJ2-3|TRBV6-1
CASSQSGSRTDTQYF
TGTGCCAGCAGCCAGAGCGGGAGTAGGACAGATACGCAGTATTTT
>-|few|TRBJ2-2|TRBV24-1
CATSDGVYGGELFF
TGTGCCACCAGTGACGGGGTGTATGGCGGGGAGCTGTTTTTT
>TRBD2|-|TRBJ2-7|TRBV14
CASSQESVAGAHEQYF
TGTGCCAGCAGCCAAGAATCAGTAGCGGGAGCCCACGAGCAGTACTTC
>TRBD1|-|TRBJ1-2|TRBV11-2
CAILLPDRGIVYTF
TGTGCCATCCTCCTACCAGACAGGGGAATTGTCTACACCTTC
>-|-|TRBJ1-2|TRBV29-1
CSVEDRPRYGYTF
TGCAGCGTTGAAGATCGACCCCGCTATGGCTACACCTTC
>-|few|TRBJ1-5|TRBV6-1
CASSLAVRQPQHF
TGTGCCAGCAGTCTCGCCGTTCGTCAGCCCCAGCATTTT
>-|few|TRBJ1-1|TRBV15
CATSLKVGETEAFF
TGTGCCACCAGCCTAAAGGTAGGGGAAACTGAAGCTTTCTTT
>TRBD1|-|TRBJ1-4|TRBV11-2
CASSLRIAPGTGVEKLFF
TGTGCCAGCAGCTTGCGAATTGCCCCAGGGACAGGGGTTGAAAAACTGTTTTTT
>-|many|TRBJ1-3|TRBV6-1
CASSRDPVGNTIYF
TGTGCCAGCAGCCGGGACCCGGTGGGAAACACCATATATTTT
>-|few|TRBJ2-2|TRBV7-3
CASRYGDGELFF
TGTGCCAGCAGATACGGGGACGGGGAGCTGTTTTTT
>TRBD1|few|TRBJ2-3|TRBV7-9
CASSGKGAHVTDTQYF
TGTGCCAGCAGCGGAAAGGGGGCGCATGTCACAGATACGCAGTATTTT
>-|-|TRBJ2-1|TRBV7-9
CAGQATRSGNEQFF
TGTGCCGGCCAGGCCACTCGTTCGGGCAATGAGCAGTTCTTC